Sequencing of this T cell receptor beta chain was carried out in a study of neurological immune-mediated disorders. The time point here: longitudinal time-point 3. Trimming cost V 5 bases and J 4 bases; bases outside gene matches: 6. This CDR3 spans 14 amino acids. CDR1 and CDR2 from the germline V gene are SGHNT and YENEEA. Findings and limits, study-wide: Levels of TCR clonal expansion peaked in HTLV-1-associated myelopathy and reached their lowest in multiple sclerosis, under those of healthy controls.

MiXCR, run by TCRdb on the 5' RACE reads, gives a single entry per CDR3 protein. The sample holds roughly 57,000 distinct CDR3 sequences, roughly 8.3% seen once. Turning to this clonotype: Its antigen is unknown. A clone one base away is much larger, so this may be a read error. A read error is likely, as this CDR3 ends without the conserved phenylalanine or tryptophan.

Material for sequencing was PBMCs. The chain couples TRBV11-3 to TRBJ2-5; TRBD1 agrees at 8 bases. This clonotype originated in a woman in her thirties or forties in good health. The CDR3 DNA follows: TGTGCCAGCAGCCGCAGGGGGCCGGGAGAGACCCAGTACTTA. Its translation is CASSRRGPGETQYL.